These 3 T cell receptor beta chains originate from one sample sequenced in a study of CD8 T cells in ankylosing spondylitis (dated by TCRdb to 2017 to 2019). Paper-wide results and their limitations: A TCR beta motif of eight highly homologous amino acid variants appeared characteristic of blood from ankylosing spondylitis patients.

No antigen has been assigned to these receptors. The method was 5' RACE. This sample was sequenced with an Illumina HiSeq 2500. TCRdb reprocessed the public reads (quality trimming at Q25 with fastp, clone calling with MiXCR) and kept in-frame beta chains. Entries that share a CDR3 protein sequence are merged under the most common genes and DNA. The table for this sample lists approximately 140,000 distinct CDR3 sequences; roughly 18% of them were counted only once. Around a third of the sample goes to the ten largest clones. The sequenced material came from blood, either unsorted or a sorted T cell fraction (not recorded which). Every receptor here comes from a male donor with ankylosing spondylitis.

This rearrangement joins TRBV11-2 to TRBJ2-6; D not certain. This CDR3 comprises 16 residues. Germline CDR1 reads SGHAT; CDR2 reads FQNNGV. The V end lost 1 base, the J end lost 0 bases, and 7 bases lay between the germline ends. The CDR3 DNA sequence: TGTGCCAGCAGCTTAGGGTGGTTCTCTGGGGCCAACGTCCTGACTTTC. This translates into CASSLGWFSGANVLTF.

This clonotype appeared a few times. V and J are TRBV10-3 and TRBJ2-3; D not certain. V was cut by 4 bases and J by 2 bases, with 13 bases left in between. This CDR3 is built from 15 residues. CDR1 ENHRY and CDR2 SYGVKD come from the germline V gene. The CDR3 nucleotides read TGTGCCATCAGTGGCCTGACAAAGACCACAGATACGCAGTATTTT. Its translation: CAISGLTKTTDTQYF.

V gene TRBV6-5 combines with J gene TRBJ2-1; TRBD2 might be the D (5 bases). Per the germline V gene, CDR1 is MNHEY and CDR2 is SVGAGI. V gave up 7 bases and J gave up 2 bases, with 12 bases separating them. The CDR3 totals 14 residues. In DNA form, the CDR3 reads TGTGCCAGCATATTACTAGGAGCCTACAATGAGCAGTTCTTC. Translating it yields CASILLGAYNEQFF.